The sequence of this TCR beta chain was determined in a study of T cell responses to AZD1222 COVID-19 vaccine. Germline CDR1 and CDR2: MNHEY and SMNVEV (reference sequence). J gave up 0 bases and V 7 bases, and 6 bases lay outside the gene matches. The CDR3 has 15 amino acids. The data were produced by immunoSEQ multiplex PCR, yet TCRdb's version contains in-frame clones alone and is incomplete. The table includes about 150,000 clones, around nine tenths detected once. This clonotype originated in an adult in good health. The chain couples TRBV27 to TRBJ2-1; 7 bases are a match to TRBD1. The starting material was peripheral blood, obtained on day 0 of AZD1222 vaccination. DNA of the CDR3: TGTGCCAGCATTTCTCGACAGGGCTCCTACAATGAGCAGTTCTTC. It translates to CASISRQGSYNEQFF.